This TCR beta chain was retrieved from a study of OX40 agonist ivuxolimab in advanced cancers. Study context: Dose-escalation patients' cancers were hepatocellular carcinoma, melanoma, renal cell or head and neck cancer. Whole-study findings and limits: Some patients who did not respond also had low normalized T-cell clonal expansion. Compared with CD4+, CD8+ T cells on average had more expanded clones. The CD4+ and CD8+ T cells in the blood had expanded clonally by week 6 at 0.1 to 3.0 mg/kg.

The data were produced by immunoSEQ multiplex PCR, yet TCRdb's version contains in-frame clones alone and is incomplete. The table lists tens of thousands of clones, 85% to 90% of them singletons, with roughly 10% in the top ten. As to this clone: Its cognate antigen is unknown.

The sample in question was CD4+ or CD8+ T cells sorted from blood, obtained in a trial of the OX40 agonist ivuxolimab. The sequence derives from an adult with an advanced solid tumor such as melanoma, head and neck, liver or kidney cancer.

DNA for the CDR3: TGTGCCTGGACGGCGGGGTACGAGCAGTACTTC. It translates to CAWTAGYEQYF. The chain joins TRBV30 to TRBJ2-7, with a tentative D call TRBD2 (6 bases). V lost 4 bases to trimming and J lost 4 bases, with 8 bases between them. Germline loops: CDR1 GTSNPN, CDR2 SVGIG (reference sequence). This CDR3 region has 11 residues.